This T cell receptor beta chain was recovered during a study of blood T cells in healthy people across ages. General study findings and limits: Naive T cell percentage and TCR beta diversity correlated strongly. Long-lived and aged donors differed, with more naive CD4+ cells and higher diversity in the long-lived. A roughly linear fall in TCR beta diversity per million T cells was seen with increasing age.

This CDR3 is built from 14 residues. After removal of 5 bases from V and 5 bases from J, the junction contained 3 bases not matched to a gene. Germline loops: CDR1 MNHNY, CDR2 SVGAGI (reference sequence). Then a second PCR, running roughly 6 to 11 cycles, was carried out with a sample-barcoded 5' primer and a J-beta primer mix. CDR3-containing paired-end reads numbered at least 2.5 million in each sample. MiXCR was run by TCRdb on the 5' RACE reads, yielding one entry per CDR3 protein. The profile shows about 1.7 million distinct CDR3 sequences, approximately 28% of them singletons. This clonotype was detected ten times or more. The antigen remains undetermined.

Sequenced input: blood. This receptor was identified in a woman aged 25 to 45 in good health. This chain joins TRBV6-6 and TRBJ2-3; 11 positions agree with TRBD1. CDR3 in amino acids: CASSGQGAGDTQYF. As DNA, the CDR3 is TGTGCCAGCAGTGGACAGGGGGCGGGAGATACGCAGTATTTT.